These 8 T cell receptor beta chains originate from one sample sequenced in a study of PD-1 blockade in classical Hodgkin lymphoma. Documented time point: cycle 4 day 1 (C4D1), after 5 to 7 weeks of nivolumab. Every single patient, without exception, relapsed after autologous stem cell transplantation, and brentuximab vedotin exposure varied. Using immunoSEQ multiplex PCR, the repertoire was profiled, and TCRdb retains in-frame clones only, with some absent. Among 40,000 to 50,000 clones listed, 55% to 70% were seen once. This material consisted of peripheral blood mononuclear cells (PBMCs), taken before the fourth cycle of nivolumab. The source is a human donor with classical Hodgkin lymphoma.

The V and J genes are TRBV4-2 and TRBJ2-5; TRBD1 matches 10 bases. V lost 2 bases, J lost 3 bases, and 3 bases stayed unmatched. The CDR3 is 15 residues long. Germline V lookup: CDR1 LGHNA, CDR2 YNFKEQ. The CDR3 DNA is TGTGCCAGCAGCCAAACGGGGACAGGGGAAGAGACCCAGTACTTC. Its protein is CASSQTGTGEETQYF.

This clone has just a few counts. The rearrangement links TRBV15 to TRBJ2-3; 13 bases fit TRBD2. This CDR3 contains 16 residues. Germline CDR1 and CDR2: LNHNV and YYDKDF (reference sequence). V shed 5 bases and J 4 bases; nucleotides not matched to a gene: 6. The CDR3: CATSAIGLAGADTQYF. As DNA, the CDR3 is TGTGCCACCAGCGCGATCGGACTAGCGGGGGCAGATACGCAGTATTTT. The complete variable domain, with remaining parts taken from reference TRBV15 and TRBJ2-3, reads DAMVIQNPRYQVTQFGKPVTLSCSQTLNHNVMYWYQQKSSQAPKLLFHYYDKDFNNEADTPDNFQSRRPNTSFCFLDIRSPGLGDTAMYLCATSAIGLAGADTQYFGPGTRLTVL.

The chain has TRBV20-1 and TRBJ1-2; the D gene is possibly TRBD1 (6 bases). Germline V gene data show CDR1 as DFQATT and CDR2 as SNEGSKA (reference sequence). The length of the CDR3 is 11 residues. Trimming left V 3 bases short and J 8 bases short, with 10 bases between. The CDR3 reads CSARQGRGYTF. The CDR3 nucleotides are TGCAGTGCTAGGCAGGGGAGAGGCTACACCTTC.

By sample share, this clone is medium-sized. The V call is TRBV7-6, the J call TRBJ2-7, with TRBD1 matching over 9 bases. J lost 3 bases, V lost 4 bases, and 4 bases had no gene match. Germline V gene data show CDR1 as SGHVS and CDR2 as FNYEAQ. CDR3 length equals 14 residues. CDR3 in amino acids: CASSWGQGVYEQYF. Written as DNA, the CDR3 is TGTGCCAGCAGCTGGGGACAGGGAGTCTACGAGCAGTACTTC. Full variable domain (missing parts from reference TRBV7-6 and TRBJ2-7): GAGVSQSPRYKVTKRGQDVALRCDPISGHVSLYWYRQALGQGPEFLTYFNYEAQQDKSGLPNDRFSAERPEGSISTLTIQRTEQRDSAMYRCASSWGQGVYEQYFGPGTRLTVT.

With respect to this clone: Other DNA sequences in the sample encode the same CDR3. The CDR3 region is CAISESGGYEQYF. CDR3 sequence (DNA): TGTGCCATCAGTGAGTCGGGTGGCTACGAGCAGTACTTC. V and J are TRBV10-3 and TRBJ2-7, with D hard to call. CDR1 is ENHRY and CDR2 is SYGVKD in the germline V gene. Trimming shortened V by 0 bases and J by 3 bases, and 6 bases separated the two germline ends. The CDR3 loop spans 13 amino acids.

This clone was seen more than once but under ten times. This sequence joins TRBV30 and TRBJ2-7; 7 bases are shared with TRBD1. Germline V gene lookup returns CDR1 GTSNPN and CDR2 SVGIG (reference sequence). The CDR3 consists of 15 residues. V gave up 1 base and J gave up 1 base; unmatched junction bases: 7. The CDR3 reads CAWSALKGASYEQYF. The CDR3 DNA sequence: TGTGCCTGGAGTGCCTTAAAGGGGGCATCCTACGAGCAGTACTTC. The variable domain in full, with the rest retrieved from reference TRBV30 and TRBJ2-7, is SQTIHQWPATLVQPVGSPLSLECTVEGTSNPNLYWYRQAAGRGLQLLFYSVGIGQISSEVPQNLSASRPQDRQFILSSKKLLLSDSGFYLCAWSALKGASYEQYFGPGTRLTVT.

The sample holds a few counts of this clone. The chain employs TRBV5-4 and TRBJ1-6; D unclear. Germline loops: CDR1 SGHNT, CDR2 YYREEE (reference sequence). The CDR3 extends over 12 amino acids. V shed 2 bases and J shed 8 bases, with 5 bases lying between them. The CDR3 is CASSLEYSPLHF. The CDR3 region has the DNA TGTGCCAGCAGCTTAGAGTATTCACCCCTCCACTTT. Complete variable domain (other parts from reference TRBV5-4 and TRBJ1-6): ETGVTQSPTHLIKTRGQQVTLRCSSQSGHNTVSWYQQALGQGPQFIFQYYREEENGRGNFPPRFSGLQFPNYSSELNVNALELDDSALYLCASSLEYSPLHFGNGTRLTVT.

The chain recombines TRBV5-6 with TRBJ1-1; D may be TRBD1 (5 bases). The CDR3 contains 13 residues. V was trimmed by 4 bases and J by 4 bases, leaving 11 bases between them. The V gene's germline CDR1 is SGHDT and CDR2 YYEEEE. CDR3 DNA: TGTGCCAGCAGCCGGGACGTTTCCACTGAAGCTTTCTTT. This codes for CASSRDVSTEAFF.